Detailed here is one T cell receptor beta chain. What it recognizes is unknown. The source of the sample is a study of OX40 agonist ivuxolimab in advanced cancers. Study overall: Patients received intravenous ivuxolimab every 2 weeks at 0.01 to 10 mg/kg.

Assay: immunoSEQ multiplex PCR; the TCRdb copy retains only in-frame clones and omits some. The data hold about 90,000 clones, with about 90% observed a single time. Peripheral blood came from all dose cohorts at three timepoints. Study findings and constraints: Compared with CD4+, CD8+ T cells on average had more expanded clones. Dose levels from 0.1 to 3.0 mg/kg saw CD4+ and CD8+ blood T cells expand clonally by week 6.

The sequencing here drew on CD4+ or CD8+ T cells sorted from blood, taken in a trial of the OX40 agonist ivuxolimab. The sequence was collected from an adult with an advanced solid tumor such as melanoma, head and neck, liver or kidney cancer.

The CDR3 loop is CASSPGSGVDTQYF. As DNA, the CDR3 is TGCGCCAGCAGCCCCGGCTCCGGGGTAGATACGCAGTATTTT. J is TRBJ2-3 and V is TRBV5-1, with a tentative D call TRBD2 (5 bases). The CDR3 extends over 14 amino acids. Germline V gives CDR1 SGHRS, CDR2 YFSETQ. Deletions cut 4 bases from V and 5 bases from J, with 14 bases between.